The clone carrying this T cell receptor beta chain was seen just once. The data were taken from a study of T cell changes during pregnancy in multiple sclerosis. Clones were read by immunoSEQ multiplex PCR, and TCRdb kept only the in-frame ones, dropping some. The table shows roughly 110,000 clones, with roughly nine tenths occurring only once. Germline trimming cut 5 bases from V and 8 bases from J; bases unmatched to any gene: 14. The CDR3 is made up of 15 amino acids. Germline V gives CDR1 LNHDA, CDR2 SQIVND (reference sequence). The sample was peripheral blood, taken in the third trimester of pregnancy. The genes are TRBV19 and TRBJ1-2, with TRBD1 identical over 7 bases. The clonotype was recovered from a female donor with multiple sclerosis, enrolled in a pregnancy study. CDR3 coding DNA: TGTGCCAGTAGTGCCCTGGCGGGACAGAGTGGCGGCTACACCTTC. Translating gives CASSALAGQSGGYTF. The variable domain in full, completed from reference TRBV19 and TRBJ1-2, reads DGGITQSPKYLFRKEGQNVTLSCEQNLNHDAMYWYRQDPGQGLRLIYYSQIVNDFQKGDIAEGYSVSREKKESFPLTVTSAQKNPTAFYLCASSALAGQSGGYTFGSGTRLTVV.